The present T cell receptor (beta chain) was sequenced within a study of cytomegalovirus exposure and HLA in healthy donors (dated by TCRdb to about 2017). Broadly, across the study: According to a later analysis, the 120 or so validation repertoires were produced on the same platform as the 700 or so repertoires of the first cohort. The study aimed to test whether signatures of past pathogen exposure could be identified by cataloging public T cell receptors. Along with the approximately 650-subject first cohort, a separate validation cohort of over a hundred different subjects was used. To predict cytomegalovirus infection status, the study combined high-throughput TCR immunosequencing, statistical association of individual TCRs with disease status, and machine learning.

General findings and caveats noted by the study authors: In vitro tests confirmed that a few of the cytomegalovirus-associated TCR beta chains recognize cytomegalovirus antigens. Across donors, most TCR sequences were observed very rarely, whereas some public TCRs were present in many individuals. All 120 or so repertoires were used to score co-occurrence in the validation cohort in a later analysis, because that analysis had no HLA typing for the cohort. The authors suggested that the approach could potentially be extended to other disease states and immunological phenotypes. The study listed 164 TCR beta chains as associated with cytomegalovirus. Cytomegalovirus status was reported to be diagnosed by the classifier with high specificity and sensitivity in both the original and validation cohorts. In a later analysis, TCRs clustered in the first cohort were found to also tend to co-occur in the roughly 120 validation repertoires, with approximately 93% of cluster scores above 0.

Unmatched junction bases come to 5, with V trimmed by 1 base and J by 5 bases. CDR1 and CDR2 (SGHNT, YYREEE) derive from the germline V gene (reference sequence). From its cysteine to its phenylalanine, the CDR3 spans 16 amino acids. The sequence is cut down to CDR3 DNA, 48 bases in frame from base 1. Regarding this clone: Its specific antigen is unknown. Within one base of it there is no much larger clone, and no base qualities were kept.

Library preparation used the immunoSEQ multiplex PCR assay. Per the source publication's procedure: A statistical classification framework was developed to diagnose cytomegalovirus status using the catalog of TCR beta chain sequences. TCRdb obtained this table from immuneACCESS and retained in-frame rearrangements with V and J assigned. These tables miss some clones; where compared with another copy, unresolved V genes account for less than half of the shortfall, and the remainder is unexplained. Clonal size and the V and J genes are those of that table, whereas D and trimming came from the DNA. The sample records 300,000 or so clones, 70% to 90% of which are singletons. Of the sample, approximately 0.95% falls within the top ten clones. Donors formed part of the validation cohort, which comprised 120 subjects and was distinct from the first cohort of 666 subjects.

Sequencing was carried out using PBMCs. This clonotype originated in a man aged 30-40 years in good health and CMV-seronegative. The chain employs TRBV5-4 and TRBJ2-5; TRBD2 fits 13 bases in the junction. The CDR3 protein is CASSLKGLAGTETQYF. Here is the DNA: TGTGCCAGCAGCTTGAAGGGACTAGCGGGGACGGAGACCCAGTACTTC.